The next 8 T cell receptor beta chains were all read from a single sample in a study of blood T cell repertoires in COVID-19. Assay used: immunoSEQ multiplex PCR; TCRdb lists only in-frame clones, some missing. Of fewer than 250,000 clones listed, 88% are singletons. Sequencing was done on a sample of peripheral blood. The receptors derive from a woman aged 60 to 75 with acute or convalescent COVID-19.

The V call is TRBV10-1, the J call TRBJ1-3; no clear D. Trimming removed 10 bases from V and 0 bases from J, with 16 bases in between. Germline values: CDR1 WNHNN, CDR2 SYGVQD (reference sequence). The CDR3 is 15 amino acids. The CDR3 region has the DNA TGCGCCACCCCCCTAGCTAGGAACTCTGGAAACACCATATATTTT. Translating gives CATPLARNSGNTIYF.

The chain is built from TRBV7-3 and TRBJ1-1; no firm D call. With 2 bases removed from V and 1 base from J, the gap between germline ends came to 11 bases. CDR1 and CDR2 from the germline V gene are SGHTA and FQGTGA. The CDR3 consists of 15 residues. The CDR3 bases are TGTGCCAGCAGCTTATCCGGAGGCAGGAACACTGAAGCTTTCTTT. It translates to CASSLSGGRNTEAFF. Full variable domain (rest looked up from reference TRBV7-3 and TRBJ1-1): GAGVSQTPSNKVTEKGKYVELRCDPISGHTALYWYRQSLGQGPEFLIYFQGTGAADDSGLPNDRFFAVRPEGSVSTLKIQRTERGDSAVYLCASSLSGGRNTEAFFGQGTRLTVV.

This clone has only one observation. The CDR3 loop reads CASSSYQPQHF. The CDR3 nucleotides are TGTGCCAGCAGTTCCTATCAGCCCCAGCATTTT. The rearrangement uses TRBV28 and TRBJ1-5; D is unresolved. The V gene lost 4 bases and the J gene lost 5 bases, with 3 bases spanning the gap. Germline CDR1 reads MDHEN; CDR2 reads SYDVKM. The CDR3 runs 11 residues.

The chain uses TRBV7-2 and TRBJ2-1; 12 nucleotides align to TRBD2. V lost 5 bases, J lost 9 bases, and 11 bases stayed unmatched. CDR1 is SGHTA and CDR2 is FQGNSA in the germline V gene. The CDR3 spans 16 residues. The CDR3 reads CASSPRLAGVGGEQFF. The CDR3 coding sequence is TGTGCCAGCAGCCCAAGACTAGCGGGAGTAGGAGGTGAGCAGTTCTTC. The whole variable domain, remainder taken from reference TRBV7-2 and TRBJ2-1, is GAGVSQSPSNKVTEKGKDVELRCDPISGHTALYWYRQSLGQGLEFLIYFQGNSAPDKSGLPSDRFSAERTGGSVSTLTIQRTQQEDSAVYLCASSPRLAGVGGEQFFGPGTRLTVL.

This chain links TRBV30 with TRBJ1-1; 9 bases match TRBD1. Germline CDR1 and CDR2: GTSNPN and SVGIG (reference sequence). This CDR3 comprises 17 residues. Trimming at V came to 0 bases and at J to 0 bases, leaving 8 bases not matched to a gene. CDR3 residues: CAWSVTGGSVLNTEAFF. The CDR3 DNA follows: TGTGCCTGGAGTGTCACAGGGGGCTCGGTTCTGAACACTGAAGCTTTCTTT.

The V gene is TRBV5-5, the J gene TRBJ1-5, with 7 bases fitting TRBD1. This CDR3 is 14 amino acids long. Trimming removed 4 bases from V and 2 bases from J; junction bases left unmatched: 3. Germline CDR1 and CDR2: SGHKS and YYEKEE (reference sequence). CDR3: CASSRQGGNQPQHF. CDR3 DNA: TGTGCCAGCAGCCGACAGGGAGGCAATCAGCCCCAGCATTTT.

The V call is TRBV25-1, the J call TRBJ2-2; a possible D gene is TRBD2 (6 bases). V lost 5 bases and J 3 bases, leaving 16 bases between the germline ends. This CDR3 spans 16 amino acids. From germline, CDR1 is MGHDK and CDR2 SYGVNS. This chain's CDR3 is CASSSLPGGDTGELFF. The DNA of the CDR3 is TGTGCCAGCAGTTCACTCCCCGGGGGAGACACCGGGGAGCTGTTTTTT.

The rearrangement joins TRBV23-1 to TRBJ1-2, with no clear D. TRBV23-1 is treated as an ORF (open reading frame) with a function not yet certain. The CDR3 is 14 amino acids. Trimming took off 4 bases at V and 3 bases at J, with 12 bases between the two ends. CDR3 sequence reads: CASSRAPGDYGYTF. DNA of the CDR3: TGCGCCAGCAGTCGGGCACCCGGGGACTATGGCTACACCTTC.